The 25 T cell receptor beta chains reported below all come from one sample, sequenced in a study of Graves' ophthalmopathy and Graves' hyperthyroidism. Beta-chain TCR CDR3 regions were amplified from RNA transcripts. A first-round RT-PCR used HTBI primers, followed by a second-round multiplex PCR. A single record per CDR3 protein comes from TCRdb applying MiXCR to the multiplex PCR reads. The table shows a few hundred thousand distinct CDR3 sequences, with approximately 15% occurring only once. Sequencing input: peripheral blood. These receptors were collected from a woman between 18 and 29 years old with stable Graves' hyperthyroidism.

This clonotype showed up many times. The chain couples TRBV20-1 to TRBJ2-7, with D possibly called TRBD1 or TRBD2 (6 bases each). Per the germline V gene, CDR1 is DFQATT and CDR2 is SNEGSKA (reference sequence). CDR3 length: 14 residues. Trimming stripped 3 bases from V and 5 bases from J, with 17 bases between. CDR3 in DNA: TGCAGTGCTAGTCGGGGGCGCATAGGCCACGAGCAGTACTTC. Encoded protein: CSASRGRIGHEQYF.

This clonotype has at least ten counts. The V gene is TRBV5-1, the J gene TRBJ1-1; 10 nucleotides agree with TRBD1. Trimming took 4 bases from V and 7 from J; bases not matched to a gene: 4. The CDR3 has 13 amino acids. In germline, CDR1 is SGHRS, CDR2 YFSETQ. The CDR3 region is CASSETGGGEAFF. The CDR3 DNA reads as TGCGCCAGCAGCGAGACAGGGGGCGGTGAAGCTTTCTTT.

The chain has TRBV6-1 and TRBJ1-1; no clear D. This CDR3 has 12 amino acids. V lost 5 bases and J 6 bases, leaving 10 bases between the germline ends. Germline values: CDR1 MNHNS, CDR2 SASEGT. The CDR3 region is CASSHGEPEAFF. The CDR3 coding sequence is TGTGCCAGCAGTCATGGGGAACCTGAAGCTTTCTTT.

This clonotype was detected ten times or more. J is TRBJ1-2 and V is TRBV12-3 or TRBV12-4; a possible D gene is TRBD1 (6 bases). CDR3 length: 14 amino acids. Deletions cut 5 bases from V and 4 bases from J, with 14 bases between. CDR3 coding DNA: TGTGCCAGCAGTCCCCACGGACAGCTCTATGGCTACACCTTC. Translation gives CASSPHGQLYGYTF.

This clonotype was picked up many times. In nucleotides, the CDR3 is TGTGCCAGTAGTATTTCGGGGGCTGGAAACATTCAGTACTTC. It translates to CASSISGAGNIQYF. The rearrangement uses TRBV19 and TRBJ2-4, with D possibly called TRBD1 or TRBD2 (6 bases each). V gave up 3 bases and J gave up 6 bases, with 12 bases separating them. The CDR3 loop spans 14 amino acids. Looked up from germline, CDR1 is LNHDA and CDR2 is SQIVND (reference sequence).

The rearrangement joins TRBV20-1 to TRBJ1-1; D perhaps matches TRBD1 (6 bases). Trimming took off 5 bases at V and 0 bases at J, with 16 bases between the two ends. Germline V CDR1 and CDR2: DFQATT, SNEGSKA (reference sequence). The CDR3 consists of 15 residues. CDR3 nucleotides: TGCAGTGCTTCCCGGACAGAACCCATGAACACTGAAGCTTTCTTT. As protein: CSASRTEPMNTEAFF.

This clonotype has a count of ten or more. This chain's CDR3 is CASSLMGTSQTEAFF. CDR3 nucleotides: TGTGCCAGCAGCTTAATGGGGACGTCCCAGACTGAAGCTTTCTTT. The chain has TRBV7-3 and TRBJ1-1; maybe TRBD1 (5 bases). The CDR3 consists of 15 residues. Germline CDR1 reads SGHTA; CDR2 reads FQGTGA. V was shortened by 1 base and J by 5 bases, with 14 bases between the two germline ends.

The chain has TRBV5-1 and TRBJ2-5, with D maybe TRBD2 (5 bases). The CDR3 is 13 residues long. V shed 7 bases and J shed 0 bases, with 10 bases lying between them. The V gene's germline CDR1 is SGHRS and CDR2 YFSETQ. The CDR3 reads CASRTPYQETQYF. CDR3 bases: TGCGCCAGCCGGACTCCCTACCAAGAGACCCAGTACTTC.

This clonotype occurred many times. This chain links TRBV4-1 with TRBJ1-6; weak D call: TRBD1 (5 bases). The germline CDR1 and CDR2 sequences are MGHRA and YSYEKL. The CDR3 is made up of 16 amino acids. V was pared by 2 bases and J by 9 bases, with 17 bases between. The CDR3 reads CASSQRLRDSSSPLHF. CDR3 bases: TGCGCCAGCAGCCAACGATTACGGGACTCATCTTCACCCCTCCACTTT.

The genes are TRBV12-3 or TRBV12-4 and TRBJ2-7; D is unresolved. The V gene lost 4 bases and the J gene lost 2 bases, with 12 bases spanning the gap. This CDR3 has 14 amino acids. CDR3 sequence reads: CASSSGNYPYEQYF. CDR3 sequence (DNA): TGTGCCAGCAGTTCCGGAAATTACCCCTACGAGCAGTACTTC.

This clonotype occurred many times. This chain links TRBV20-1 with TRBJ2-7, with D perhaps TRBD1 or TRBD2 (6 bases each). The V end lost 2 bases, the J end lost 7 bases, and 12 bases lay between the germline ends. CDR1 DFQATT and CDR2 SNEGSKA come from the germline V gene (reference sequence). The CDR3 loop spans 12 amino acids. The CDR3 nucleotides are TGCAGTGCTAGACGTACAGGGACTGAGCAGTACTTC. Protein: CSARRTGTEQYF.

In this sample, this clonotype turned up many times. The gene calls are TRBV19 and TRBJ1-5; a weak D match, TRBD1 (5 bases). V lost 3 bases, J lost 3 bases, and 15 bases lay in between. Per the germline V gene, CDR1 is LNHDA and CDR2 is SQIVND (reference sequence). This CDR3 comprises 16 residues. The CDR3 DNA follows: TGTGCCAGTAGTATGGGGAGGGGACGAGACAATCAGCCCCAGCATTTT. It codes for CASSMGRGRDNQPQHF.

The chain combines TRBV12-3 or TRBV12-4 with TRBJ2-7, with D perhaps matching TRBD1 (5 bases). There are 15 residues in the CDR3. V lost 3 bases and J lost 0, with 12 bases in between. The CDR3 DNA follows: TGTGCCAGCAGTTTGGTAGCAGGGAACTCCTACGAGCAGTACTTC. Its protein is CASSLVAGNSYEQYF.

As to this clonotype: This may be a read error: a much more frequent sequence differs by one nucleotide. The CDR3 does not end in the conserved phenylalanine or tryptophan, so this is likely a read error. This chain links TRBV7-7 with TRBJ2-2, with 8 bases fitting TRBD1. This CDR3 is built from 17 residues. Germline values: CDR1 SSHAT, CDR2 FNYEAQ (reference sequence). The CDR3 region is CASAAGGAGVMAGELFY. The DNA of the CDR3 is TGTGCTAGCGCGGCAGGGGGCGCGGGCGTTATGGCCGGGGAGCTGTTTTAT.

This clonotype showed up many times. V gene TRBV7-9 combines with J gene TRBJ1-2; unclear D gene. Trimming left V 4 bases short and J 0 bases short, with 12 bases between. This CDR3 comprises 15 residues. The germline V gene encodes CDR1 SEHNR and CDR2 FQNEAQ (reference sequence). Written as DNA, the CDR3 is TGTGCCAGCAGCTCCGAAGGAGTGGCTAACTATGGCTACACCTTC. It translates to CASSSEGVANYGYTF. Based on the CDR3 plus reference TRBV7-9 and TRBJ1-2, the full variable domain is DTGVSQNPRHKITKRGQNVTFRCDPISEHNRLYWYRQTLGQGPEFLTYFQNEAQLEKSRLLSDRFSAERPKGSFSTLEIQRTEQGDSAMYLCASSSEGVANYGYTFGSGTRLTVV.

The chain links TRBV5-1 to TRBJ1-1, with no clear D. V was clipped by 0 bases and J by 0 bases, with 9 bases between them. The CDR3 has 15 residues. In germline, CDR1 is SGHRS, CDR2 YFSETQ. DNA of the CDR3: TGCGCCAGCAGCTTGGTCCACGGCATGAACACTGAAGCTTTCTTT. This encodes CASSLVHGMNTEAFF.

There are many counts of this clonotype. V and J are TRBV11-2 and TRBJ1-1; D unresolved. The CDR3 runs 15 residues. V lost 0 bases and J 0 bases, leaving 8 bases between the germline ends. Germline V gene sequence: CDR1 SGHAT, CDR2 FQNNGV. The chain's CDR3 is CASSLDRQMNTEAFF. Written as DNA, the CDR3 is TGTGCCAGCAGCTTAGATCGACAAATGAACACTGAAGCTTTCTTT.

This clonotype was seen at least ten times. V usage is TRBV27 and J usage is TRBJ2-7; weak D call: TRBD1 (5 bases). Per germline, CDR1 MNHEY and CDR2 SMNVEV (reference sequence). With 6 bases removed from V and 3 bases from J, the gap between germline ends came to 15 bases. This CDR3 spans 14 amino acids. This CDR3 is CASSRVGLLYEQYF. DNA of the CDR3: TGTGCCAGCAGCCGGGTGGGGCTACTCTACGAGCAGTACTTC.

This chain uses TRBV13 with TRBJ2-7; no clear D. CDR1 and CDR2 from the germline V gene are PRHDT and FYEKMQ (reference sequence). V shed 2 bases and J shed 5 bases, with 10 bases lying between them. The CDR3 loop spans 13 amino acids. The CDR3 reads CASSLMESNEQYF. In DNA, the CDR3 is TGTGCCAGCAGCTTAATGGAGTCCAACGAGCAGTACTTC.

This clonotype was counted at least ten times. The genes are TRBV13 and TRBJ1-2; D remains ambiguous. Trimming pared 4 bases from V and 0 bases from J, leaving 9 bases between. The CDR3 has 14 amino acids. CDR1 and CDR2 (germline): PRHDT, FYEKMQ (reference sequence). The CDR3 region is CASSYRESNYGYTF. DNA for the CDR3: TGTGCCAGCAGCTACCGTGAATCTAACTATGGCTACACCTTC.

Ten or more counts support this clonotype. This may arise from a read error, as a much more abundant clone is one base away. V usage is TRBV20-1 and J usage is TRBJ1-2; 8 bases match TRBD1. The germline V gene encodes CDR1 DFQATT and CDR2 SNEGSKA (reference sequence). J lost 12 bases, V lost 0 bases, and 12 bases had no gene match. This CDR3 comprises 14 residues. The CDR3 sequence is CSARDGTGNWGHTF. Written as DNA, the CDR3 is TGCAGTGCTAGAGACGGGACAGGCAATTGGGGCCACACCTTC.

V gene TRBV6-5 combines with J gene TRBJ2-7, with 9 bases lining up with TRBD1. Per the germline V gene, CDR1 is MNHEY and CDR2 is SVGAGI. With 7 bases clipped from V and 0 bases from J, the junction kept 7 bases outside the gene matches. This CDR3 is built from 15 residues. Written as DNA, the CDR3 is TGTGCCAGCACTTCGGGGACAGGGAGCTCCTACGAGCAGTACTTC. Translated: CASTSGTGSSYEQYF.

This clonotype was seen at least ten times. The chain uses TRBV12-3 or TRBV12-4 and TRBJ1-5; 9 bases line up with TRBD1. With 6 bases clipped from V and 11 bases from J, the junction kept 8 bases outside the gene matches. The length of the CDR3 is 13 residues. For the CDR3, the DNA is TGTGCCAGCAGCCCTAAACAGGGGGCTTCCCAGCATTTT. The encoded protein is CASSPKQGASQHF.

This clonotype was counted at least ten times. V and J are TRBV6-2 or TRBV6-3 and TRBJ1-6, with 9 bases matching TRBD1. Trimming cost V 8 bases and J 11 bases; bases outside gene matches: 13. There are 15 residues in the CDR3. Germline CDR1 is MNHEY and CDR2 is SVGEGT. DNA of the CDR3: TGTGCCAGCGGCAACGACGGACAGGGGACGGCACCCCTCCACTTT. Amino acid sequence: CASGNDGQGTAPLHF.

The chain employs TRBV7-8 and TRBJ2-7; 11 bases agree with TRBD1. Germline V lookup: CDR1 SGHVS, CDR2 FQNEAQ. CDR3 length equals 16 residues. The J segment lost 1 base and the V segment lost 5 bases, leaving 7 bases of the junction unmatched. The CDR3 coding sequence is TGTGCCAGCAGCCCTAACCGGGACAGGGGGTCCTACGAGCAGTACTTC. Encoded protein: CASSPNRDRGSYEQYF.